This entry describes one TCR beta chain. What it recognizes is unknown. Some clones are missing from TCRdb's copy, which holds only in-frame ones; the method was immunoSEQ multiplex PCR. This table holds over 95,000 clones, just over 90% found once. The V end was cut by 0 bases, the J end by 13 bases, with 10 bases between. The V gene's germline CDR1 is SGDLS and CDR2 YYNGEE. CDR3 length equals 11 residues. The sample comes from a study of siplizumab effects on memory and regulatory T cells. Study outcomes and limitations: Naive T cells appeared more varied than memory cells and looked like key alloresponse contributors. The study did not confirm that proliferating Tregs from siplizumab cultures were suppressive. Only a minority of proliferating CD4+ or CD8+ clones had an assignable naive or memory phenotype, with roughly 75-97% lacking one. Mapping to unstimulated subsets was achieved for only a minor fraction of alloreactive clones.

The chain uses TRBV9 and TRBJ1-2; D not certain. Material: non-Treg CD4+ T cells sorted from blood. The TCR sequence derives from a human donor in good health. The CDR3 coding sequence is TGTGCCAGCAGCGTAGTCGGTGATCTCACCTTC. Its translation is CASSVVGDLTF.